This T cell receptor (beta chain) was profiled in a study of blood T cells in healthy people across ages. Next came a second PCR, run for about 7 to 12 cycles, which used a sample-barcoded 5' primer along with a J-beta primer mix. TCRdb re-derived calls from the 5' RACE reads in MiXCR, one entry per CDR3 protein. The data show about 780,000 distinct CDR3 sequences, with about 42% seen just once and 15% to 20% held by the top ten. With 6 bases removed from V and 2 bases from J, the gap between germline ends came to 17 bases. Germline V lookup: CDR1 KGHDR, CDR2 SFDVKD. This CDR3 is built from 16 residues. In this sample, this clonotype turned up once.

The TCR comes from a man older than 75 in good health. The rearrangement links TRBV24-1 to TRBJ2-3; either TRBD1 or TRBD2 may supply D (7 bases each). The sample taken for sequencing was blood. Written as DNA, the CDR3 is TGTGCCACCAGTTTAGGGGGCGGGAGTCTCACAGATACGCAGTATTTT. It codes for CATSLGGGSLTDTQYF.